The sequence of this T cell receptor (beta chain) was determined in a study of CD8 T cells in ankylosing spondylitis. Each CDR3 protein gets one entry after TCRdb re-called the 5' RACE reads with MiXCR. The table has about 360,000 distinct CDR3 sequences, roughly 22% seen once. V gave up 2 bases and J gave up 4 bases, with 13 bases separating them. Germline assignment: CDR1 MDHEN and CDR2 SYDVKM. The CDR3 contains 15 residues. The clonotype was recovered from a male donor with ankylosing spondylitis or in good health (not recorded which). This rearrangement joins TRBV28 to TRBJ2-3, with D maybe TRBD1 (6 bases). Sequencing input: blood, either unsorted or a sorted T cell fraction (not recorded which). The chain's CDR3 is CASSLRAGDADTQYF. The CDR3 DNA follows: TGTGCCAGCAGTTTACGGGCAGGGGATGCAGATACGCAGTATTTT.